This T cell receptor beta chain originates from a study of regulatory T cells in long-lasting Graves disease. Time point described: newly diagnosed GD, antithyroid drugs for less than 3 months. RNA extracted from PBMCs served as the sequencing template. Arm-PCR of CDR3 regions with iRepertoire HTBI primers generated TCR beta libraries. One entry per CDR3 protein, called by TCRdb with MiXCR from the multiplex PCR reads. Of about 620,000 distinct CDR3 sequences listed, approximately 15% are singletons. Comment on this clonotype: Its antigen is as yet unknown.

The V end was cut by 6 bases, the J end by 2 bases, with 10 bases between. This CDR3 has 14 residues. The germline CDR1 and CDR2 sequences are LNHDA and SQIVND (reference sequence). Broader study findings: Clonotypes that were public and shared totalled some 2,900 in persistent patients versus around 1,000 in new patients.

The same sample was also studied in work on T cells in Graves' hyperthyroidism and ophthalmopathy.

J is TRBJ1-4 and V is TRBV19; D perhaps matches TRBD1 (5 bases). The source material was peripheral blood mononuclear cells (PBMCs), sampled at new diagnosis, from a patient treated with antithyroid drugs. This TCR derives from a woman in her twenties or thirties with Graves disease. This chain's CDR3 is CASRRDPTNEKLFF. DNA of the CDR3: TGTGCCAGTAGACGGGACCCCACTAATGAAAAACTGTTTTTT.